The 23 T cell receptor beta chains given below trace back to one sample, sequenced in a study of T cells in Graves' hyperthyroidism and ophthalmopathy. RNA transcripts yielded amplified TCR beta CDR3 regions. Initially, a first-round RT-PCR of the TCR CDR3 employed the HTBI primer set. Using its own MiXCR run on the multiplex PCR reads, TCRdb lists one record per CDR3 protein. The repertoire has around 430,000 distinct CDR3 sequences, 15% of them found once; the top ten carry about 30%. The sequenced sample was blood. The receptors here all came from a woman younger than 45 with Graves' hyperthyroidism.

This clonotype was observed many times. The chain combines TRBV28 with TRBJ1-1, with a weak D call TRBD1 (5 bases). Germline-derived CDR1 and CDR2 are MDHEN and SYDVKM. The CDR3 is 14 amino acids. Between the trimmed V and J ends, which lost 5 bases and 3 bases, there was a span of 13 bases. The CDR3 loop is CASSGGGGYTEAFF. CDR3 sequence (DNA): TGTGCCAGCAGTGGGGGAGGTGGGTACACTGAAGCTTTCTTT. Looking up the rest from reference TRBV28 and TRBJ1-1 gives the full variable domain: DVKVTQSSRYLVKRTGEKVFLECVQDMDHENMFWYRQDPGLGLRLIYFSYDVKMKEKGDIPEGYSVSREKKERFSLILESASTNQTSMYLCASSGGGGYTEAFFGQGTRLTVV.

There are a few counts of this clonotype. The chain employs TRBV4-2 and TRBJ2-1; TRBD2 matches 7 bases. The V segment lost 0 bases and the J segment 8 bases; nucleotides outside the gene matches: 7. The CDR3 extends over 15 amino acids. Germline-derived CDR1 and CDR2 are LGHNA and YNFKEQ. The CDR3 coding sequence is TGTGCCAGCAGCCAAGACCCCGTAAGCGGGGATGAGCAGTTCTTC. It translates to CASSQDPVSGDEQFF.

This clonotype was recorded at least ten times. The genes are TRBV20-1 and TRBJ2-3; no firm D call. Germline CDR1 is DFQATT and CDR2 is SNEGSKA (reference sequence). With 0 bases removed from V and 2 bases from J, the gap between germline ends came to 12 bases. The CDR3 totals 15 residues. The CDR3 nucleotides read TGCAGTGCTAGAGATAGTAGGCAGTCCACAGATACGCAGTATTTT. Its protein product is CSARDSRQSTDTQYF.

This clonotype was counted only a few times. CDR3 coding DNA: TGTGCCAGCAGTATTAATAGCGGGACCGCCGGGGAGCTGTTTTTT. This gives the protein CASSINSGTAGELFF. V and J are TRBV2 and TRBJ2-2; TRBD2 matches 8 bases. Germline trimming cut 5 bases from V and 6 bases from J; bases unmatched to any gene: 8. The CDR3 runs 15 residues. The germline CDR1 and CDR2 sequences are SNHLY and FYNNEI.

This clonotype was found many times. This chain's CDR3 is CASSLVPNSYEQYF. The CDR3 region has the DNA TGTGCCAGCAGTTTAGTCCCAAACTCCTACGAGCAGTACTTC. The rearrangement uses TRBV27 and TRBJ2-7; no reliable D call. Germline values: CDR1 MNHEY, CDR2 SMNVEV (reference sequence). This CDR3 is built from 14 residues. The ends were cut back, 2 bases at V and 0 bases at J, with 8 bases in the middle.

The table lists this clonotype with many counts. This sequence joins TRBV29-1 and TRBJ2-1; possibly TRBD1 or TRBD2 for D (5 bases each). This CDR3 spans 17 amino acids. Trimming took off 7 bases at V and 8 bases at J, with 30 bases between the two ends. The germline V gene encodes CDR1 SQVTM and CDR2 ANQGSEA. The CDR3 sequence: CSAITGKGASRGDEQFF. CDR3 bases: TGCAGCGCCATAACAGGAAAAGGGGCTAGCCGCGGCGATGAGCAGTTCTTC.

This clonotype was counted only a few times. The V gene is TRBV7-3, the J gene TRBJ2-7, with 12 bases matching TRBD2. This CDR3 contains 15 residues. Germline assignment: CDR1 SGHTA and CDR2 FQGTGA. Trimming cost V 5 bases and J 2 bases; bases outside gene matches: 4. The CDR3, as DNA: TGTGCCAGCAGCGAACTAGCGGGAGGCCCCTACGAGCAGTACTTC. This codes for CASSELAGGPYEQYF.

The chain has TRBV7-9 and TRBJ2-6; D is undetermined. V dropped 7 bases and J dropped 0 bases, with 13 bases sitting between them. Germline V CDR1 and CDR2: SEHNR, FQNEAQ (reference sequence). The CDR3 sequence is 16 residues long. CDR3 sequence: CASNSTAISGANVLTF. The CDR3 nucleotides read TGTGCCAGCAACTCAACAGCCATCTCTGGGGCCAACGTCCTGACTTTC.

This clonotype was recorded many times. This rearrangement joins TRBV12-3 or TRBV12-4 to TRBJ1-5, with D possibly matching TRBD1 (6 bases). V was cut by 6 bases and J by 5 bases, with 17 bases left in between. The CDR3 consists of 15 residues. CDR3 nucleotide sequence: TGTGCCAGCAGCCCCGCCCCGGACAGCTATCAGCCCCAGCATTTT. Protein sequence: CASSPAPDSYQPQHF.

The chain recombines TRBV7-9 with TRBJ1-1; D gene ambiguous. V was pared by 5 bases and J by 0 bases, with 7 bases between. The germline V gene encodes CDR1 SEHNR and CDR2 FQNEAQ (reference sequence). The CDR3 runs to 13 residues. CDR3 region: CASSIDMNTEAFF. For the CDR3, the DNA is TGTGCCAGCAGCATTGATATGAACACTGAAGCTTTCTTT.

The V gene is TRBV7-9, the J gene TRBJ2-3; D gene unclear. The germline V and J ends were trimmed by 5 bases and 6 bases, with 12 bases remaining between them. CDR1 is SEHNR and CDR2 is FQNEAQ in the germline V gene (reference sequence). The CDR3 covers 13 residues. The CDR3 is CASSRPRSDTQYF. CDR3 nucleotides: TGTGCCAGCAGCCGGCCACGGAGTGATACGCAGTATTTT.

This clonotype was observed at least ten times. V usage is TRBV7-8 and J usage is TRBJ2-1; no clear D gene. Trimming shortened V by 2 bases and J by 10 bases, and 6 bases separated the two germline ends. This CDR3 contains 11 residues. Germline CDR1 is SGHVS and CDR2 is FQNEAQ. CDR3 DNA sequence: TGTGCCAGCAGCTTATCCCTAGAGCAGTTCTTC. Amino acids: CASSLSLEQFF.

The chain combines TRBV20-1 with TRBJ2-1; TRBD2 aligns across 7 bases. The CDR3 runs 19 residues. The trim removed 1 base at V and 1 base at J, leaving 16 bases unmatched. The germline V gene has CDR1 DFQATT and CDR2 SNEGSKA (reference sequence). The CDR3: CSARVRRPFSGPSYNEQFF. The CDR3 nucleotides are TGCAGTGCTAGAGTACGCCGCCCCTTTAGCGGGCCGTCCTACAATGAGCAGTTCTTC.

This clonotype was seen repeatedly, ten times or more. The CDR3, as DNA: TGTGCCAGCAGCCAAGATCGGCTAGCGGGAGCAACGGAGACCCAGTACTTC. Translating gives CASSQDRLAGATETQYF. The gene calls are TRBV14 and TRBJ2-5; 10 positions match TRBD2. The germline gives CDR1 SGHDN, CDR2 FVKESK. Trimming removed 0 bases from V and 5 bases from J; junction bases left unmatched: 9. The CDR3 is made up of 17 amino acids.

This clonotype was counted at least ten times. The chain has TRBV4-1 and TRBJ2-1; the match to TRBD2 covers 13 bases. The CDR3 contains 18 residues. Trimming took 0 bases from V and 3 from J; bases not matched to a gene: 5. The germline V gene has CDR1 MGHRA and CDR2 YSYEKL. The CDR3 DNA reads TGCGCCAGCAGCCAAGATCACGGACTAGCGGGAGTCTACAATGAGCAGTTCTTC. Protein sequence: CASSQDHGLAGVYNEQFF.

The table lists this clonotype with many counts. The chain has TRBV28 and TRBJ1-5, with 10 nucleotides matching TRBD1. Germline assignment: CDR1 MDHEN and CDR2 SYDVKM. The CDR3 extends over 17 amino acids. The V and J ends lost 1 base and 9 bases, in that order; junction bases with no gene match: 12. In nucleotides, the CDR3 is TGTGCCAGCAGTTTATCGGGGACCGGGACAGGGGTTAGGCCCCAGCATTTT. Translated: CASSLSGTGTGVRPQHF. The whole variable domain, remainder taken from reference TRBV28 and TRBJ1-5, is DVKVTQSSRYLVKRTGEKVFLECVQDMDHENMFWYRQDPGLGLRLIYFSYDVKMKEKGDIPEGYSVSREKKERFSLILESASTNQTSMYLCASSLSGTGTGVRPQHFGDGTRLSIL.

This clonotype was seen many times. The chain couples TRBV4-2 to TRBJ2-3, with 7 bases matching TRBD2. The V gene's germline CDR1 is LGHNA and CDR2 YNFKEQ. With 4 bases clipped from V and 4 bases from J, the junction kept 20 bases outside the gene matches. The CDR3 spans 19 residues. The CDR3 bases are TGTGCCAGCAGCCTCGAAGTGGGGGTAGGGCGGGAGATAGCAGATACGCAGTATTTT. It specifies CASSLEVGVGREIADTQYF.

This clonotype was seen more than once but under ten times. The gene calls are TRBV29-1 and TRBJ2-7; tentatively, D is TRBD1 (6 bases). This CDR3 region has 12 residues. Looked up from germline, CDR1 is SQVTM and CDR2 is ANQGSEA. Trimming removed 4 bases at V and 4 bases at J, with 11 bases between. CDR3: CSVAGVRYEQYF. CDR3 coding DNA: TGCAGCGTTGCAGGGGTCAGATACGAGCAGTACTTC.

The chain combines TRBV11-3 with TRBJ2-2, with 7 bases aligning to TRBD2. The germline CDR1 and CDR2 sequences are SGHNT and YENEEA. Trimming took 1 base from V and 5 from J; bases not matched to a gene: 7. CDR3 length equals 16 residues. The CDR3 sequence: CASSLVGGKLTGELFF. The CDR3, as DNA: TGTGCCAGCAGCTTAGTGGGGGGGAAGTTGACCGGGGAGCTGTTTTTT.

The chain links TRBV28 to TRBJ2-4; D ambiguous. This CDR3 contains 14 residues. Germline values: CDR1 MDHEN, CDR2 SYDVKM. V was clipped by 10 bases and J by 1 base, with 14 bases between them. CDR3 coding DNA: TGTGCCACAAAGACCCCCCAGGCCAAAAACATTCAGTACTTC. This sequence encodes CATKTPQAKNIQYF.

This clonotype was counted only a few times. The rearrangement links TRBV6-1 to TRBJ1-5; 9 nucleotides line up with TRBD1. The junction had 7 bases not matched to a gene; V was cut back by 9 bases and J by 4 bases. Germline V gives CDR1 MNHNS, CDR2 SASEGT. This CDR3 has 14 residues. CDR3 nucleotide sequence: TGTGCCAGTAAGGGACAGGGAAGGAATCAGCCCCAGCATTTT. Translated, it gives CASKGQGRNQPQHF.

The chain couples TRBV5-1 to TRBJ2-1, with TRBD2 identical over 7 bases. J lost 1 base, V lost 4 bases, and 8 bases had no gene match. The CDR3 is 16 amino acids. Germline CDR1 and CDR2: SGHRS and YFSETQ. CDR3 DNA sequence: TGCGCCAGCAGCCGGGCGGCGGGAGAATCCTACAATGAGCAGTTCTTC. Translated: CASSRAAGESYNEQFF.

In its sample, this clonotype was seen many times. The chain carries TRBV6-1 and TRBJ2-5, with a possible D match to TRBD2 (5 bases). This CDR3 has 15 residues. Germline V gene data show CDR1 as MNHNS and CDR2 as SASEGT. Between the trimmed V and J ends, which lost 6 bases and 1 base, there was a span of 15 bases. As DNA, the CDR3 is TGTGCCAGCAGGGAGTCCTGGCGGGCCCAAGAGACCCAGTACTTC. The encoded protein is CASRESWRAQETQYF.